This T cell receptor (beta chain) was recovered during a study of regulatory T cells in long-lasting Graves disease (dated by TCRdb to the early 2020s). For the wider study: Patients with newly diagnosed Graves' disease had been on antithyroid drugs for under 3 months. Persistent Graves' disease patients were compared with newly diagnosed Graves' disease patients by peripheral blood TCR sequencing and RNA sequencing. The study took place in China and was registered as a clinical trial. A total of around 35 samples underwent TCR sequencing: about 13 from persistent and about 20 from newly diagnosed Graves' disease patients.

This clonotype was detected ten times or more. Its antigen remains undetermined. Base qualities are not at hand, and no much larger clone is one base apart. The study at large found these results: More public clonotypes were shared among persistent patients (over 2,500) than among newly diagnosed patients (more than 900). Compared with newly diagnosed patients, persistent Graves' disease patients had lower TCR Shannon entropy and fewer highly expanded clones, which suggests clonal expansion. As a limitation, the authors acknowledged that the small sample size may reduce accuracy. Because the primary lesion, thyroid tissue, could not be accessed, the study looked at peripheral blood alone. TRBV28, TRBJ1-2 and TRBJ2-5 were preferentially used in persistent disease, while TRBV20-1 and TRBJ2-1 were favored in newly diagnosed disease. Sequencing and analysis were restricted to the TCR beta chain.

The library was made by multiplex PCR. Instrument used: Illumina HiSeq 4000. TCR beta libraries were built with iRepertoire HTBI primers and Arm-PCR amplification of CDR3 regions. Gel purification was performed on PCR products prior to sequencing. In the authors' own workflow: A total of some 60 TRBV and about 13 TRBJ segments were identified across samples and were used for gene usage analysis of CDR3 amino acid clonotypes. COPE and FqMerger were used to merge the filtered high-quality paired reads into contigs. BLAST was used to align contigs to IMGT TRBV, TRBD and TRBJ reference genes, with CDR3 defined following IMGT. Any clonotype with a frequency above 0.1% was classified as a highly expanded clone. Shannon entropy was used to measure repertoire diversity, and the Gini coefficient was used to measure V-J evenness. Public clonotypes were defined as clonotypes shared by more than one individual. In-frame beta chains were kept once TCRdb had trimmed the public reads at Q25 with fastp and called clones with MiXCR. Every distinct CDR3 protein forms one entry, paired with its most common genes and DNA. The V and J calls here are based on TCRdb, not the publication. This sample gives some 250,000 distinct CDR3 sequences in total; just over 20% of them show up just once. Of the sample, 11% to 15% is held by the ten largest clones.

Sample time point, as interpreted from the label and publication: newly diagnosed GD, antithyroid drugs for less than 3 months. RNA was extracted from PBMCs in TRIzol for both TCR sequencing and RNA sequencing. The diagnosis of Graves' disease followed American Thyroid Association guidelines. Patients for the study were recruited at an endocrinology department in Xi'an, China. Each patient gave 9 to 10 milliliters of peripheral blood, collected in an EDTA anticoagulant tube. PBMCs were isolated by Ficoll Paque Plus density gradient separation without further T cell sorting. An Agilent 2100 Bioanalyzer and agarose gel were used to assess RNA quality, and a NanoDrop 2000 was used to measure RNA concentration. V sheds 0 bases and J sheds 5 bases, leaving 6 bases between their ends. The CDR3 has 13 amino acids, counting the end cysteine and phenylalanine. Solely the CDR3 DNA is kept, with 39 bases framed from the first base. As encoded in the germline V gene, CDR1 is SGHTA while CDR2 is FQGNSA.

The sample was peripheral blood mononuclear cells (PBMCs), taken at new diagnosis, from a patient treated with antithyroid drugs. This sequence originates from a female donor with Graves disease. The chain employs TRBV7-2 and TRBJ2-3; the D gene is perhaps TRBD2, on 5 matching bases. CDR3 loop: CASSLAGVDTQYF. The nucleotide sequence is TGTGCCAGCAGCTTAGCGGGAGTAGATACGCAGTATTTT.